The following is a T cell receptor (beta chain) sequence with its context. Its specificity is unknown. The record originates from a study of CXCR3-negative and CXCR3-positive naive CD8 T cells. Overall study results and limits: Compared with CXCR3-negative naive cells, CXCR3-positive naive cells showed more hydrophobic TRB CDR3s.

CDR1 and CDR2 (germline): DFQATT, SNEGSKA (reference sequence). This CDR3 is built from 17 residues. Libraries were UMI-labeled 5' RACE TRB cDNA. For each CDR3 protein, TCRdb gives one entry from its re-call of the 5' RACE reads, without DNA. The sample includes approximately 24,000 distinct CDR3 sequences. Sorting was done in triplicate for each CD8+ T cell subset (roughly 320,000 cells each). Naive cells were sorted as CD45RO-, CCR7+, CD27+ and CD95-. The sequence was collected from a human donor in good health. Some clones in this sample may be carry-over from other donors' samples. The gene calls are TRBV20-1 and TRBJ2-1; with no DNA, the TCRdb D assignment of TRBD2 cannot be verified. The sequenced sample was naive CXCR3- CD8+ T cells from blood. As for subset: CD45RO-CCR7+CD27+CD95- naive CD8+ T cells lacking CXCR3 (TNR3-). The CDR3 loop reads CSASVLAGGSSYNEQFF.